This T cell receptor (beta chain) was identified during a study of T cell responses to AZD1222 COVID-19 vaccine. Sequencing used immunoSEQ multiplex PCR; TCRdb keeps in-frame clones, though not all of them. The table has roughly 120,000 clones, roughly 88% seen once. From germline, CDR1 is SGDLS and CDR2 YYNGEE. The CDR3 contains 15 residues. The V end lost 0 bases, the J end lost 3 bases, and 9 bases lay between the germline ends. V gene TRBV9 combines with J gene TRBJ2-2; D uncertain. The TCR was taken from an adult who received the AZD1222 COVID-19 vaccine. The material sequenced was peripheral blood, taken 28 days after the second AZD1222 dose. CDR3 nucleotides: TGTGCCAGCAGCGTAGAGTACAGAGACACCGGGGAGCTGTTTTTT. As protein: CASSVEYRDTGELFF.